This T cell receptor beta chain was retrieved from a study of control samples from healthy donors and cancer patients. Method: immunoSEQ multiplex PCR; TCRdb's copy keeps in-frame clones and lacks some. This sample yields 70,000 to 90,000 clones, of which less than 95% are seen a single time; more than 5.5% belongs to the top ten. The V gene lost 0 bases and the J gene lost 2 bases, with 13 bases spanning the gap. CDR3 length: 15 residues. Germline V gene lookup returns CDR1 GTSNPN and CDR2 SVGIG (reference sequence). This clone is a singleton in its sample. Specimen: blood. This clonotype was sampled from a woman in her 40s in good health. The J gene is TRBJ2-5, the V gene TRBV30; either TRBD1 or TRBD2 may fit D (6 bases each). The CDR3 here is CAWSVGVGGQETQYF. DNA for the CDR3: TGTGCCTGGAGTGTAGGTGTAGGGGGGCAAGAGACCCAGTACTTC.